This T cell receptor beta chain was recovered during a study of shared clonotypes between healthy human individuals (dated by TCRdb to the early 2020s). With respect to the entire study: A few men and a couple of women, aged 18 to 49 years, made up the cohort. For each donor, CD4 naive and CD4 memory were each run on three plates, CD8 naive on two plates, and CD8 memory on one plate. The study deeply sequenced blood TCR repertoires of five healthy adults to estimate repertoire size and the extent of clonotype sharing between individuals. Different laboratories and diverse techniques were used to prepare libraries and sequence TCR repertoires, to increase sequencing depth and limit assay-specific biases. Leukapheresis yielded between about 0.94 and 10 billion PBMCs per donor. The paper's findings and limits, for the study overall: The small number of donors limited the genetic and exposure-history diversity represented. Rarefaction of sorted-subset datasets indicated incomplete sequencing despite the large sequencing depth. Naive subsets generally had larger estimated clonotype richness than memory subsets did. Only blood was sampled, and tissue TCR repertoires likely differ from those in blood. Sharing across several donors was observed for about 5% of naive CD4, over 3% of naive CD8, 2.3% of memory CD4, and 0.4% of memory CD8 clonotypes. Based on pairwise subsampling, the degree of clonotype sharing among donors was expected to be affected by sequencing depth. Clonotypes shared by all four sorted-subset donors showed higher generation probabilities than non-shared clonotypes.

Healthy HIV-negative adults with no recently reported acute infections or vaccinations were included as donors. Every donor was a Caucasian adult residing in Nashville, Tennessee, USA. CD4+ T cells were enriched by magnetic negative selection; naive cells were then positively selected on CD45RA, and the negative fraction formed the memory subset. Blood was collected by leukapheresis, and PBMCs were isolated by Ficoll-Histopaque density gradient centrifugation and then cryopreserved in liquid nitrogen vapor phase. Analytical flow cytometry was used to check the purity and quantity of every magnetically sorted T cell population. Each sorted fraction had its genomic DNA isolated and then quantified by UV absorbance on a Nanodrop 2000c. A word on this clone: The specificity of this receptor is unknown. No per-base quality is available; no much larger clone lies one base away.

The germline V gene yields SQVTM for CDR1 and ANQGSEA for CDR2. The CDR3 holds 13 amino acids from the cysteine to the phenylalanine. Only the CDR3 part of the read is kept: 39 bases, read in frame from the first base. The junction shows trimming of 4 bases on V and 14 bases on J, plus 23 bases between the germline ends. Using the deep immunoSEQ assay, TCR CDR3 regions were amplified from genomic DNA by multiplex PCR. For each cell subset, the extracted genomic DNA was distributed evenly across all wells of several immunoSEQ 96-well plates, and each plate served as one replicate. For sorted subsets, each replicate PCR was loaded with 200 ng genomic DNA, equivalent to roughly 30,000 T cell genomes. The purified libraries were quantified using a Qubit 3.0 fluorometer, sized with a Bioanalyzer 2100, and then quantified again using the KAPA Library Quantification kit. Each immunoSEQ 96-well plate was sequenced on its own single-read 150-cycle Illumina NextSeq 550 flow cell. As for the original processing: Because the immunoSEQ output included only junctional sequences and no quality scores, the filtering could not be the same as the filtering used for full-length reads. Sequences were annotated with PyIR, a Python wrapper for IgBLAST v1.9, using IMGT germline references to assign V/J genes and CDR3. Reads were filtered out if the reads had weak V/J assignments (E-value above 1e-6), no CDR3, stop codons, out-of-frame junctions, or ambiguous translated residues. V3J clonotypes were defined as sequences sharing the same inferred V gene, J gene, and CDR3 amino acid sequence. To compute the percentage overlap between repertoires, the number of shared unique clonotypes was divided by the size of the smaller repertoire. RTK rarefaction, the Chao1 estimator, and Recon v2.1 estimates of unobserved clonotypes were used to assess repertoire richness. OLGA was used to compute generation probabilities for all TCRbeta clonotypes that the gDNA method yielded from four donors. This is the immuneACCESS table as TCRdb keeps it, with only in-frame sequences that have V and J called. A part of the clones is gone; compared with another copy, unresolved V genes explain less than half, and the rest is unexplained. The D gene and trimming were derived from the DNA, and the V and J assignments and clone size from that table. The table for this sample lists over a million clones; more than 95% of them were counted only once. The top ten constitute over 1% of the sample.

This sequence uses TRBV29-1 and TRBJ1-2; the D region possibly corresponds to TRBD1 (6 bases align). The specimen was naive CD4+ T cells sorted from blood. In the paper's terms, the cell subset or site label means: CD45RA+ positively selected. The TCR comes from a man aged 25 to 45 in good health. The DNA reads TGCAGCGTTGTTCTCTGGCCAGGGGAAGATCGGACCTTC. This gives the protein CSVVLWPGEDRTF.